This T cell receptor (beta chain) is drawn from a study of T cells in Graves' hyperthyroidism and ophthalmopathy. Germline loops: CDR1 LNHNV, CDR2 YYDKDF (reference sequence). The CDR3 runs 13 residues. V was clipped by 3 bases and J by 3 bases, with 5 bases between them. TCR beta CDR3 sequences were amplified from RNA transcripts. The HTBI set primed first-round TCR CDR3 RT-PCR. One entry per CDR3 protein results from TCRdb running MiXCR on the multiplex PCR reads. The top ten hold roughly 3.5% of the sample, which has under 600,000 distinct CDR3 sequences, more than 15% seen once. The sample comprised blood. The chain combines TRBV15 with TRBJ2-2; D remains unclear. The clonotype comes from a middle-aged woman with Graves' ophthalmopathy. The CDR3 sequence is CATSSYHTGELFF. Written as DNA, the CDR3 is TGTGCCACCAGCAGCTACCACACCGGGGAGCTGTTTTTT.